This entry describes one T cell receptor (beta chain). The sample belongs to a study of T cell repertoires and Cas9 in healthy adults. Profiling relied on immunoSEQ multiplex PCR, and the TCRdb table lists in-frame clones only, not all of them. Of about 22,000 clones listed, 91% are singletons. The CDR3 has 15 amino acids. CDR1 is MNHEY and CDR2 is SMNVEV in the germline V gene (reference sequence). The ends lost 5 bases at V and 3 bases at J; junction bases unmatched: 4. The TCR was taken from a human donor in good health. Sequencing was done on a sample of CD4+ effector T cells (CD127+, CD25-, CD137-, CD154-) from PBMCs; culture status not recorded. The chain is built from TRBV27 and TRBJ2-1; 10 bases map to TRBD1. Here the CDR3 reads CASSPRDRGYNEQFF. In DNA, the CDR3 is TGTGCCAGCAGTCCCCGGGACAGGGGCTACAATGAGCAGTTCTTC.